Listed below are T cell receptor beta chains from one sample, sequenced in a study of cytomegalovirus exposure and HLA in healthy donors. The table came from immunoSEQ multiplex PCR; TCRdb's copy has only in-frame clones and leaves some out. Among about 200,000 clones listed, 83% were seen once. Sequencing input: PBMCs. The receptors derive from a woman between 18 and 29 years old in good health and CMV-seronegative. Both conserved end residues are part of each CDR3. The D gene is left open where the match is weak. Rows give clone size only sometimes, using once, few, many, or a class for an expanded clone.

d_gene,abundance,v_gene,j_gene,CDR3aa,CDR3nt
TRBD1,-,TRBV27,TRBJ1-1,CASRGQGASNAEAFF,TGTGCCAGCCGAGGACAGGGGGCGTCCAACGCTGAAGCTTTCTTT
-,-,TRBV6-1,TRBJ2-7,CASSEEGWAESVSGEQYF,TGTGCCAGCAGTGAAGAGGGCTGGGCTGAAAGCGTTTCTGGGGAGCAGTACTTC
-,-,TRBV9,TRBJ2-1,CASSVVPSSYNEQFF,TGTGCCAGCAGCGTAGTGCCAAGCTCCTACAATGAGCAGTTCTTC
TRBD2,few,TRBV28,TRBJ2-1,CASSFHSMTSGRSGKGPNEQFF,TGTGCCAGCAGTTTCCACTCTATGACTAGCGGCCGATCAGGCAAGGGCCCTAATGAGCAGTTCTTC
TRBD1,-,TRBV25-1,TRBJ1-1,CASSDRANTEAFF,TGTGCCAGCAGCGACAGGGCTAACACTGAAGCTTTCTTT
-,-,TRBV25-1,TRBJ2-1,CASSEYGRGDNEQFF,TGTGCCAGCAGTGAATATGGCAGGGGGGACAATGAGCAGTTCTTC
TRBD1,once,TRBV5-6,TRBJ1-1,CASSFYGQGNTEAFF,TGTGCCAGCAGCTTCTACGGACAGGGGAACACTGAAGCTTTCTTT
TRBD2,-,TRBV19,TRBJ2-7,CASGTTKYEQYF,TGTGCCAGTGGGACTACGAAGTACGAGCAGTACTTC
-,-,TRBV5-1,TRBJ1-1,CASSLGSANTEAFF,TGCGCCAGCAGCTTGGGTTCAGCGAACACTGAAGCTTTCTTT
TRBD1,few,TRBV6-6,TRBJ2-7,CASSYRGPYEQYF,TGTGCCAGCAGTTACAGGGGGCCCTACGAGCAGTACTTC
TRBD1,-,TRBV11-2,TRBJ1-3,CASSPRQGSRSGNTIYF,TGTGCCAGCAGCCCCCGACAGGGCTCCCGCTCTGGAAACACCATATATTTT
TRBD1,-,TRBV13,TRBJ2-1,CASSLGTGVGEQFF,TGTGCCAGCAGCTTAGGGACAGGGGTGGGTGAGCAGTTCTTC
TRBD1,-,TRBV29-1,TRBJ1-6,CSVKEGTANSPLHF,TGCAGCGTTAAGGAAGGGACAGCTAATTCACCCCTCCACTTT
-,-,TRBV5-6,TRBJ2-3,CASSLRSNTDTQYF,TGTGCCAGCAGCTTGCGATCCAACACAGATACGCAGTATTTT
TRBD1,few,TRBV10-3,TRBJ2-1,CAVAGGNNEQFF,TGTGCCGTTGCAGGGGGAAACAATGAGCAGTTCTTC
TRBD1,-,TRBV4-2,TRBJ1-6,CASSPTTGGGNSPLHF,TGTGCCAGCAGCCCAACCACAGGGGGTGGCAATTCACCCCTCCACTTT
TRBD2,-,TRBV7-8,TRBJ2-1,CASSLVAGGYNEQFF,TGTGCCAGCAGCTTGGTAGCGGGAGGGTACAATGAGCAGTTCTTC
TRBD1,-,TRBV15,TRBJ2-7,CATSRDLGGAGIREQYF,TGTGCCACCAGCAGAGATCTAGGGGGCGCCGGAATACGAGAACAGTACTTC
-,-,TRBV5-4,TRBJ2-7,CASSFGGGSSYEQYF,TGTGCCAGCAGCTTTGGGGGAGGCTCTTCCTACGAGCAGTACTTC
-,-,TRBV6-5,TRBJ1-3,CASRGTSGNTIYF,TGTGCCAGTCGAGGCACTTCTGGAAACACCATATATTTT
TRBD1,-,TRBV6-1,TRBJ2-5,CASRNRQGRKETQYF,TGTGCCAGCAGAAACCGACAGGGGAGGAAAGAGACCCAGTACTTC
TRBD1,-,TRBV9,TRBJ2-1,CASSVDVGQGVFVNEQFF,TGTGCCAGCAGCGTAGACGTCGGACAGGGAGTGTTTGTCAATGAGCAGTTCTTC